A single sample gave rise to the 3 T cell receptor beta chains below, sequenced in a study of response to subunit inactivated influenza vaccine. TCRdb reprocessed the RT-PCR reads with MiXCR, giving one entry per CDR3 protein. This table has a few hundred thousand distinct CDR3 sequences, around 13% appearing once. Sequences were derived from PBMCs from blood, sampled about 13 days after vaccination. Receptors were obtained from a man aged 50-60 years who received an inactivated influenza vaccine.

This chain connects TRBV4-2 to TRBJ2-3, with D possibly called TRBD1 or TRBD2 (5 bases each). CDR3 length: 17 amino acids. In germline, CDR1 is LGHNA, CDR2 YNFKEQ. V was cut by 0 bases and J by 2 bases, with 15 bases left in between. Here the CDR3 DNA reads TGTGCCAGCAGCCAAGATCGTCGGGGCCACAACACAGATACGCAGTATTTT. Translating it yields CASSQDRRGHNTDTQYF.

This clonotype has only a few counts. The chain carries TRBV20-1 and TRBJ2-2; D possibly uses TRBD1 or TRBD2 (5 bases each). Germline V gene lookup returns CDR1 DFQATT and CDR2 SNEGSKA (reference sequence). Trimming left V 1 base short and J 5 bases short, with 14 bases between. This CDR3 spans 15 amino acids. CDR3 residues: CSARGGSRGTGELFF. CDR3 DNA sequence: TGCAGTGCTAGAGGGGGTTCGAGGGGTACCGGGGAGCTGTTTTTT.

The V gene is TRBV12-3 or TRBV12-4, the J gene TRBJ2-5; 7 positions match TRBD2. V gave up 8 bases and J gave up 9 bases; unmatched junction bases: 9. The CDR3 has 12 amino acids. CDR3 bases: TGTGCCAGCCCTCCCGAAGGGAGGGCCCAGTACTTC. It codes for CASPPEGRAQYF.